The T cell receptor (beta chain) under discussion was sequenced for a study of blood T cell repertoires in COVID-19. In the study overall: Sources were T cells, B-cell-depleted T cells, or PBMCs; the material itself was cDNA or gDNA.

This clone was counted a few times. V lost 4 bases and J lost 6, with 9 bases in between. CDR1 and CDR2 (germline): SGHDN, FVKESK. This CDR3 is built from 13 residues. Measured with immunoSEQ multiplex PCR; TCRdb has only the in-frame clones, and not every one. The sample includes approximately 100,000 clones, 85% to 95% of them seen just once. The receptor was isolated from a man aged 50-59 years with active COVID-19. Input material: peripheral blood. The chain couples TRBV14 to TRBJ2-2; no reliable D call. The CDR3, as DNA: TGTGCCAGCAGCCCGGTGGTGGCCGGGGAGCTGTTTTTT. Translating it yields CASSPVVAGELFF.